This T cell receptor beta chain emerged from a study of cytomegalovirus exposure and HLA in healthy donors. The study's findings and limits: In a later analysis, a genetic analysis reported fewer productive-TCR N-insertions in an Asian-associated ancestry cluster than the cohort average. TCR association rates varied by HLA locus in a later analysis, with DRB1 highest and HLA-C lowest. Most CMV-associated TCR beta chains appeared HLA-restricted in a later analysis. For cytomegalovirus status, the classifier reportedly gave diagnoses with high specificity and sensitivity.

PCR was performed using 60 Vbeta and 13 Jbeta primers. The assay was immunoSEQ multiplex PCR, and TCRdb's table has in-frame clones only and misses some. The repertoire holds approximately 150,000 clones, with 73% as singletons. Worth noting for this clone: Its antigen is as yet unknown.

The CDR3 is made up of 15 amino acids. CDR1 SGHTA and CDR2 FQGTGA come from the germline V gene. The V end lost 1 base, the J end lost 4 bases, and 12 bases lay between the germline ends. Sequencing was done on a sample of PBMCs. The chain is built from TRBV7-3 and TRBJ2-3; D is uncertain. The TCR sequence derives from a woman under 30 in good health and CMV-seropositive. This CDR3 reads CASSLIAGVADTQYF. The DNA of the CDR3 is TGTGCCAGCAGCTTAATTGCTGGAGTCGCAGATACGCAGTATTTT.